A single sample gave rise to the 17 T cell receptor beta chains below, sequenced in a study of PD-1 blockade in classical Hodgkin lymphoma. The patients all showed relapse after autologous stem cell transplantation, while their brentuximab vedotin exposure varied. Profiled with immunoSEQ multiplex PCR; TCRdb holds only in-frame clones, not every one. The data show fewer than 25,000 clones, with 74% seen just once and roughly a fifth held by the top ten. The sample in question was peripheral blood mononuclear cells (PBMCs), obtained at baseline. The source of these receptors is a human donor with classical Hodgkin lymphoma.

CDR3 residues: CASSLSGLGGTDTQYF. CDR3 coding DNA: TGCGCCAGCAGCCTAAGCGGGTTGGGAGGCACAGATACGCAGTATTTT. This sequence joins TRBV4-3 and TRBJ2-3, with D possibly being TRBD2 (6 bases). The ends were cut back, 4 bases at V and 1 base at J, with 15 bases in the middle. The V gene's germline CDR1 is LGHNA and CDR2 YSLEER. The CDR3 is 16 amino acids.

Only one count was recorded for this clone. The chain recombines TRBV19 with TRBJ2-4; no clear D. This CDR3 contains 14 residues. Trimming took off 5 bases at V and 6 bases at J, with 14 bases between the two ends. In germline, CDR1 is LNHDA, CDR2 SQIVND (reference sequence). CDR3 nucleotide sequence: TGTGCCAGTAGTCAAGATCTAGAAAGAAACATTCAGTACTTC. Amino acid sequence: CASSQDLERNIQYF.

Worth noting for this clone: At one end, the junction sequence differs from germline, possibly due to a read error. V and J are TRBV19 and TRBJ2-5; 7 bases are a match to TRBD2. CDR1 is LNHDA, CDR2 SQIVND, per germline (reference sequence). There are 12 residues in the CDR3. CDR3 in DNA: TGTGCAAGTACCGGCGGGGGTGAGACCCAGTACTTC. It translates to CASTGGGETQYF.

This clone was seen only a few times. The rearrangement joins TRBV7-8 to TRBJ1-2; D might be TRBD1 (5 bases). Germline V gives CDR1 SGHVS, CDR2 FQNEAQ. The germline V and J ends were trimmed by 1 base and 3 bases, with 12 bases remaining between them. The CDR3 length is 15 residues. CDR3 coding DNA: TGTGCCAGCAGCTTAGTAGCAGGGCCGCACTATGGCTACACCTTC. Its protein is CASSLVAGPHYGYTF.

The chain links TRBV6-1 to TRBJ1-4; maybe TRBD1 (6 bases). V was pared by 2 bases and J by 5 bases, with 12 bases between. Looked up from germline, CDR1 is MNHNS and CDR2 is SASEGT. CDR3 length: 15 residues. The DNA of the CDR3 is TGTGCCAGCAGTGAAACGGGGGGGGCGAATGAAAAACTGTTTTTT. It yields the protein CASSETGGANEKLFF.

The chain combines TRBV19 with TRBJ1-1, with D perhaps TRBD1 (5 bases). The V gene lost 3 bases and the J gene lost 2 bases, with 13 bases spanning the gap. The CDR3 runs to 15 residues. Germline values: CDR1 LNHDA, CDR2 SQIVND (reference sequence). DNA for the CDR3: TGTGCCAGTAGTATGGGATTGGGGCTCAACACTGAAGCTTTCTTT. It translates to CASSMGLGLNTEAFF.

The chain uses TRBV28 and TRBJ1-2, with D uncertain. Trimming took off 6 bases at V and 5 bases at J, with 7 bases between the two ends. Germline V CDR1 and CDR2: MDHEN, SYDVKM. The CDR3 is 11 residues long. DNA for the CDR3: TGTGCCAGCAGACGTAATTATGGCTACACCTTC. Translating gives CASRRNYGYTF.

The J gene is TRBJ1-3, the V gene TRBV5-1; 7 bases match TRBD1. Germline-derived CDR1 and CDR2 are SGHRS and YFSETQ. J gave up 2 bases and V 0 bases, and 5 bases lay outside the gene matches. This CDR3 is built from 16 residues. The CDR3 nucleotides are TGCGCCAGCAGCTTGGTATCGCAGGGGGCTGGAAACACCATATATTTT. This codes for CASSLVSQGAGNTIYF.

This chain links TRBV19 with TRBJ2-1; D perhaps matches TRBD2 (6 bases). Germline V CDR1 and CDR2: LNHDA, SQIVND (reference sequence). The CDR3 loop spans 13 amino acids. Trimming shortened V by 1 base and J by 8 bases, and 9 bases separated the two germline ends. The CDR3 spells CASSIAGADEQFF. The CDR3 DNA reads TGTGCCAGTAGTATAGCGGGAGCCGATGAGCAGTTCTTC.

This chain links TRBV11-3 with TRBJ2-5; 7 bases agree with TRBD1. The J segment lost 6 bases and the V segment lost 1 base, leaving 14 bases of the junction unmatched. The V gene's germline CDR1 is SGHNT and CDR2 YENEEA. The CDR3 has 17 amino acids. CDR3 region: CASSLVGVRGGQQTQYF. CDR3 bases: TGTGCCAGCAGCTTAGTGGGAGTGAGAGGGGGCCAGCAGACCCAGTACTTC. The whole variable domain, remainder taken from reference TRBV11-3 and TRBJ2-5, is EAGVVQSPRYKIIEKKQPVAFWCNPISGHNTLYWYLQNLGQGPELLIRYENEEAVDDSQLPKDRFSAERLKGVDSTLKIQPAELGDSAVYLCASSLVGVRGGQQTQYFGPGTRLLVL.

The chain joins TRBV10-1 to TRBJ2-1; 7 bases fit TRBD1. From germline, CDR1 is WNHNN and CDR2 SYGVQD (reference sequence). Unmatched junction bases numbered 7, after V lost 6 bases and J lost 2 bases. The CDR3 runs 15 residues. As DNA, the CDR3 is TGCGCCAGCAGCAAGGGACAGCGCCCCTACAATGAGCAGTTCTTC. It encodes CASSKGQRPYNEQFF.

The chain employs TRBV11-3 and TRBJ2-3; 9 positions agree with TRBD2. Germline lookup yields CDR1 SGHNT and CDR2 YENEEA. This CDR3 is 17 amino acids long. Trimming cost V 1 base and J 5 bases; bases outside gene matches: 10. CDR3 loop: CASSLGVVAGEVDTQYF. CDR3 DNA: TGTGCCAGCAGCTTAGGAGTGGTAGCGGGAGAAGTAGATACGCAGTATTTT.

The V gene is TRBV11-3, the J gene TRBJ2-3, with 9 bases matching TRBD2. This CDR3 contains 14 residues. V trimming: 3 bases; J trimming: 6 bases; junction bases outside the gene matches: 4. Looked up from germline, CDR1 is SGHNT and CDR2 is YENEEA. The CDR3 nucleotides read TGTGCCAGCAGCTTTAGCGGGGGAGTGGATACGCAGTATTTT. As protein: CASSFSGGVDTQYF.

V and J are TRBV29-1 and TRBJ2-5, with a possible D match to TRBD1 (6 bases). This CDR3 region has 15 residues. V was clipped by 4 bases and J by 3 bases, with 18 bases between them. Per the germline V gene, CDR1 is SQVTM and CDR2 is ANQGSEA. The CDR3 DNA follows: TGCAGCGTTGGGGGGTCACAGGGAAGTAAAGAGACCCAGTACTTC. This encodes CSVGGSQGSKETQYF.

In the case of this clone: This same CDR3 is encoded by further DNA sequences in the sample. V gene TRBV27 combines with J gene TRBJ1-1; D gene uncertain. CDR1 MNHEY and CDR2 SMNVEV come from the germline V gene (reference sequence). The CDR3 has 13 amino acids. Trimming pared 3 bases from V and 0 bases from J, leaving 5 bases between. In nucleotides, the CDR3 is TGTGCCAGCAGTTTTAGTTTGAACACTGAAGCTTTCTTT. It yields the protein CASSFSLNTEAFF.

The CDR3 DNA sequence: TGTGCCAGCAGCTTAGGGATCGCCTCTGGAAACACCATATATTTT. Protein sequence: CASSLGIASGNTIYF. The chain couples TRBV7-2 to TRBJ1-3; D is ambiguous. The germline V and J ends were trimmed by 1 base and 0 bases, with 7 bases remaining between them. The CDR3 consists of 15 residues. Germline V gene data show CDR1 as SGHTA and CDR2 as FQGNSA.

This chain links TRBV7-8 with TRBJ1-5; D gene uncertain. V was trimmed by 5 bases and J by 4 bases, leaving 9 bases between them. Germline V gives CDR1 SGHVS, CDR2 FQNEAQ. The CDR3 sequence is 13 residues long. The CDR3 loop is CASSERVNQPQHF. CDR3 DNA sequence: TGTGCCAGCAGCGAGAGGGTGAATCAGCCCCAGCATTTT.